These T cell receptor beta chains were read from a single sample in a study of CD8 T cells in Susac syndrome. TCRdb called the immunoSEQ multiplex PCR reads again in MiXCR, with one record for every CDR3 protein. Among approximately 200,000 distinct CDR3 sequences listed, approximately 95% were seen once. The source material was CD4+ T cells from PBMCs. These receptors all stem from a human donor with multiple sclerosis. Both conserved end residues are part of each CDR3. The D gene is left open where the match is weak. Some rows have no size entry. The others give once, few or many, or a class for an expanded clone.

size	V	J	D	CDR3	DNA
NA	TRBV2	TRBJ2-3	TRBD2	CASSFGAGDDTQYF	TGTGCCAGCAGTTTCGGGGCGGGGGACGATACGCAGTATTTT
NA	TRBV3-1	TRBJ1-2	NA	CASGSDYGYTF	TGTGCCTCAGGATCGGACTATGGCTACACCTTC
NA	TRBV7-3	TRBJ2-6	NA	CAIGAAGANVLTF	TGTGCCATTGGGGCAGCTGGGGCCAACGTCCTGACTTTC
NA	TRBV20-1	TRBJ2-5	NA	CSAQTHGGLQETQYF	TGCAGTGCTCAAACCCACGGGGGCCTACAAGAGACCCAGTACTTC
NA	TRBV30	TRBJ1-5	NA	CAWSVVQINQPQHF	TGTGCCTGGAGTGTAGTTCAGATCAATCAGCCCCAGCATTTT
NA	TRBV6-5	TRBJ1-4	NA	CASSYSRGTAEKLFF	TGTGCCAGCAGTTACTCCCGGGGGACCGCAGAAAAACTGTTTTTT
NA	TRBV30	TRBJ2-3	NA	CAWTPLRSTDTQYF	TGTGCCTGGACCCCACTGCGGAGCACAGATACGCAGTATTTT
NA	TRBV30	TRBJ2-7	NA	CAWSLKEGTYEQYF	TGTGCCTGGAGTTTAAAGGAGGGGACCTACGAGCAGTACTTC
NA	TRBV11-2	TRBJ2-6	NA	CASSFSGTPGANVLTF	TGTGCCAGCAGTTTCTCGGGGACACCCGGGGCCAACGTCCTGACTTTC
NA	TRBV5-6	TRBJ2-3	NA	CASSSQPMWNTDTQYF	TGTGCCAGCAGCTCCCAGCCTATGTGGAACACAGATACGCAGTATTTT
NA	TRBV15	TRBJ1-2	NA	CATSRVWSIAASPAYTF	TGTGCCACCAGCAGAGTTTGGTCCATCGCAGCATCCCCCGCGTACACCTTC
NA	TRBV10-3	TRBJ2-1	TRBD2	CAISESRGGSYNEQFF	TGTGCCATCAGTGAGTCGCGGGGGGGCTCCTACAATGAGCAGTTCTTC
once	TRBV5-4	TRBJ1-1	NA	CASSLVQGTEAFF	TGTGCCAGCAGCTTGGTTCAAGGAACTGAAGCTTTCTTT
NA	TRBV27	TRBJ1-2	NA	CASSPSGGAGYTF	TGTGCCAGCAGTCCCTCGGGGGGGGCTGGCTACACCTTC
NA	TRBV12-3/TRBV12-4	TRBJ2-7	NA	CASSAGTSYEQYF	TGTGCCAGCAGCGCCGGGACCTCCTACGAGCAGTACTTC
NA	TRBV2	TRBJ2-7	TRBD2	CASSTGTSGGYEQYF	TGTGCCAGCAGCACCGGGACTAGCGGGGGATACGAGCAGTACTTC
NA	TRBV12-3/TRBV12-4	TRBJ2-2	NA	CASSQRAGAQPYHTGELFF	TGTGCCAGCAGCCAGCGGGCGGGGGCCCAACCCTACCACACCGGGGAGCTGTTTTTT
NA	TRBV29-1	TRBJ2-6	TRBD1	CSARDSPTSGANVLTF	TGCAGCGCGAGGGACAGCCCGACCTCTGGGGCCAACGTCCTGACTTTC
NA	TRBV29-1	TRBJ1-1	NA	CSVEAHLLNTEAFF	TGCAGCGTTGAGGCGCATCTGCTGAACACTGAAGCTTTCTTT
NA	TRBV15	TRBJ1-2	TRBD1	CATSTARGPYGYTF	TGTGCCACCAGCACGGCCAGGGGGCCCTATGGCTACACCTTC
NA	TRBV30	TRBJ1-1	NA	CAWSVRWGPIF	TGTGCCTGGAGTGTACGCTGGGGACCGATATTT
once	TRBV20-1	TRBJ1-2	NA	CSARDTFNYGYTF	TGCAGTGCTAGAGACACCTTTAACTATGGCTACACCTTC
NA	TRBV7-6	TRBJ2-1	TRBD1	CASSLGQGASYNEQFF	TGTGCCAGCAGCTTAGGACAGGGGGCCTCCTACAATGAGCAGTTCTTC
NA	TRBV13	TRBJ1-1	NA	CASSSPGSRNTEAFF	TGTGCCAGCAGCTCTCCTGGCTCCAGGAACACTGAAGCTTTCTTT
few	TRBV18	TRBJ2-5	NA	CASSPDETQYF	TGTGCCAGCTCCCCCGATGAGACCCAGTACTTC
once	TRBV11-1	TRBJ2-1	TRBD1	CASSPGQGVYNEQFF	TGTGCCAGCAGCCCCGGACAGGGGGTCTACAATGAGCAGTTCTTC
NA	TRBV7-6	TRBJ2-5	TRBD2	CASSFSGAAPETQYF	TGTGCCAGCAGCTTCAGCGGGGCCGCCCCAGAGACCCAGTACTTC
NA	TRBV11-2	TRBJ2-4	NA	CASSLGAAKNIQYF	TGTGCCAGCAGCTTAGGGGCGGCCAAAAACATTCAGTACTTC
NA	TRBV24-1	TRBJ1-5	NA	CATSEPYRSCNQPQHF	TGTGCCACCAGTGAGCCGTACAGGTCCTGCAATCAGCCCCAGCATTTT
NA	TRBV29-1	TRBJ2-3	TRBD1	CSVEKGQGALGDTQYF	TGCAGCGTTGAAAAAGGACAGGGGGCGTTGGGAGATACGCAGTATTTT
NA	TRBV20-1	TRBJ1-4	NA	CSAWQGRREKLFF	TGCAGTGCCTGGCAGGGACGACGAGAAAAACTGTTTTTT
NA	TRBV7-2	TRBJ1-5	NA	CASSLVYGLGQPQHF	TGTGCCAGCAGCTTAGTGTATGGGTTGGGACAGCCCCAGCATTTT
NA	TRBV29-1	TRBJ2-1	NA	CSVVLVSYNEQFF	TGCAGCGTTGTTCTAGTCTCCTACAATGAGCAGTTCTTC
NA	TRBV20-1	TRBJ2-5	NA	CSASRVSFQETQYF	TGCAGTGCTAGTAGAGTAAGCTTCCAAGAGACCCAGTACTTC
NA	TRBV27	TRBJ1-5	TRBD1	CASGSDTGGNQPQHF	TGTGCCAGCGGGTCCGATACAGGGGGCAATCAGCCCCAGCATTTT
NA	TRBV3-1	TRBJ1-6	NA	CATKPGENNSPLHF	TGTGCCACCAAGCCGGGGGAAAATAATTCACCCCTCCACTTT
NA	TRBV9	TRBJ2-3	NA	CASSVRGGKDTQYF	TGTGCCAGCAGCGTAAGAGGGGGGAAAGATACGCAGTATTTT
NA	TRBV20-1	TRBJ2-1	TRBD2	CSGLGLAGLINEQFF	TGCAGTGGACTAGGCCTAGCGGGGCTAATCAATGAGCAGTTCTTC
NA	TRBV30	TRBJ2-1	NA	CAWSPDPPEQFF	TGTGCCTGGAGTCCTGACCCTCCTGAGCAGTTCTTC
NA	TRBV27	TRBJ2-5	NA	CASSHERETQYF	TGTGCCAGCAGTCATGAGAGGGAGACCCAGTACTTC
once	TRBV20-1	TRBJ1-2	NA	CSARVPTGYGYTF	TGCAGTGCTAGAGTACCCACAGGTTATGGCTACACCTTC
NA	TRBV9	TRBJ1-2	NA	CASSVEGRLLRYTF	TGTGCCAGCAGCGTAGAAGGCAGGTTGTTGCGCTACACCTTC
NA	TRBV29-1	TRBJ1-3	NA	CSVDLGNTIYF	TGCAGCGTTGATCTTGGAAACACCATATATTTT
NA	TRBV20-1	TRBJ1-1	TRBD1	CSARRTGSNTEAFF	TGCAGTGCTAGGAGGACAGGGTCGAACACTGAAGCTTTCTTT
NA	TRBV19	TRBJ1-1	TRBD1	CATDWTGGIGSEAFF	TGTGCCACCGACTGGACAGGGGGAATCGGGTCTGAAGCTTTCTTT
NA	TRBV6-5	TRBJ2-6	TRBD1	CASRYRDRESGANVLTF	TGTGCCAGCAGGTACCGGGACAGAGAGTCTGGGGCCAACGTCCTGACTTTC
once	TRBV3-1	TRBJ1-4	NA	CASSQDPANEKLFF	TGTGCCAGCAGCCAAGATCCTGCTAATGAAAAACTGTTTTTT
NA	TRBV29-1	TRBJ2-2	NA	CSALEDRLNTGELFF	TGCAGCGCTTTGGAGGACAGACTGAACACCGGGGAGCTGTTTTTT
NA	TRBV30	TRBJ1-1	NA	CAWSSRLLSNPEAFF	TGTGCCTGGAGCTCCCGGCTGTTAAGTAATCCTGAAGCTTTCTTT
NA	TRBV20-1	TRBJ2-1	NA	CSARDHSRARDEQFF	TGCAGTGCTAGAGATCACAGTAGGGCCCGGGATGAGCAGTTCTTC
NA	TRBV25-1	TRBJ2-7	NA	CASSESYYEQYF	TGTGCCAGCAGTGAATCTTACTACGAGCAGTACTTC
NA	TRBV29-1	TRBJ1-2	NA	CSVSGGNANYGYTF	TGCAGCGTTTCCGGGGGTAACGCCAACTATGGCTACACCTTC
NA	TRBV29-1	TRBJ2-7	TRBD1	CSVQGQGRYEQYF	TGCAGCGTCCAAGGACAGGGTCGATACGAGCAGTACTTC
NA	TRBV29-1	TRBJ1-2	NA	CSVERGRSYGYTF	TGCAGCGTTGAGCGGGGCAGAAGCTATGGCTACACCTTC
NA	TRBV12-3/TRBV12-4	TRBJ2-3	NA	CASSTYSTDTQYF	TGTGCCAGCAGTACTTATAGCACAGATACGCAGTATTTT
NA	TRBV2	TRBJ1-2	NA	CASSGGTAFGYTF	TGTGCCAGCAGTGGTGGGACCGCGTTTGGCTACACCTTC
NA	TRBV4-2	TRBJ2-3	TRBD2	CASSQDRRGGIDTQYF	TGTGCCAGCAGCCAAGACCGACGGGGGGGCATAGATACGCAGTATTTT
NA	TRBV7-9	TRBJ1-2	NA	CASSQMSLPTF	TGTGCCAGCAGCCAGATGAGCCTCCCCACCTTC
NA	TRBV20-1	TRBJ2-7	NA	CSADEGYEQYF	TGCAGTGCCGACGAGGGCTACGAGCAGTACTTC
NA	TRBV20-1	TRBJ2-3	TRBD2	CSARDDSGGGDTQYF	TGCAGTGCTAGAGATGATAGCGGGGGGGGAGATACGCAGTATTTT